The following is a T cell receptor (beta chain) sequence with its context. The antigen remains unidentified. These data come from a study of T-cell reconstitution after alpha-beta-depleted transplantation in children. Findings and caveats of the study: It was surviving recipient T cells and thymic progenitors that gave some patients high TCRbeta diversity at day 60.

This sample's TCRbeta library carried unique molecular identifier barcodes. One entry per CDR3 protein results from TCRdb running MiXCR on the PCR reads. This table holds more than 200,000 distinct CDR3 sequences, roughly 15% found once. Sequenced here: PBMCs, mostly from graft donor cells, sampled 360 days after TCRalphabeta/CD19-depleted stem cell transplant. This receptor was identified in a male patient under 10 years old who had a stem cell transplant for acute lymphoblastic leukemia, so the T cells may come from the graft donor.

This chain's CDR3 is CASSQGGGAREQYF. Here the CDR3 DNA reads TGTGCCAGCAGCCAAGGCGGGGGGGCGCGCGAGCAGTACTTC. J is TRBJ2-7 and V is TRBV3-1, with 9 bases lining up with TRBD2. The CDR3 runs to 14 residues. From germline, CDR1 is LGHDT and CDR2 YNNKEL (reference sequence). V was pared by 1 base and J by 6 bases, with 4 bases of the junction left unmatched.